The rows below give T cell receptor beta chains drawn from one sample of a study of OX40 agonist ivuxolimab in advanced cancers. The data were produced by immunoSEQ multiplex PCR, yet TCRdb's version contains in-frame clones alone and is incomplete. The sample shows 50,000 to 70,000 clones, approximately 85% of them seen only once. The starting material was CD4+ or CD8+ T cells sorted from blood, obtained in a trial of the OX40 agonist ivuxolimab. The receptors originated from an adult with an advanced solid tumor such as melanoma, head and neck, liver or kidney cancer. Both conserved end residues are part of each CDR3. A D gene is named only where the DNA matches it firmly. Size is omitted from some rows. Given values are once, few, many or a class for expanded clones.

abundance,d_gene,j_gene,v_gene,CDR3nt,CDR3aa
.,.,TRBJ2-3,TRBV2,TGTGCCAGCAGTGAAGCCGCCCGCACAGATACGCAGTATTTT,CASSEAARTDTQYF
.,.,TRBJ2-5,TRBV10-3,TGTGCCCTGGGGGGGGGCCCAGGAGAGACCCAGTACTTC,CALGGGPGETQYF
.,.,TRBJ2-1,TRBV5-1,TGCGCCAGCAGCATCGGACTCTACAATGAGCAGTTCTTC,CASSIGLYNEQFF
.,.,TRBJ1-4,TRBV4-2,TGTGCCAGCAGCCAAGAGGCGGGGACTAATGAAAAACTGTTTTTT,CASSQEAGTNEKLFF
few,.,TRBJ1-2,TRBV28,TGTGCCAGCAGTTTAAGATCGTTCTATGGCTACACCTTC,CASSLRSFYGYTF
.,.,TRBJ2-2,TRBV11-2,TGTGCCAGCAGCATGCAGGGGACCGGGGAGCTGTTTTTT,CASSMQGTGELFF
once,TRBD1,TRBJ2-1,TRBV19,TGTGCCAGTAGTATAGATCACGGGGACAGTTCCTACAATGAGCAGTTCTTC,CASSIDHGDSSYNEQFF
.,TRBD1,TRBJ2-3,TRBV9,TGTGCCAGCAGCGACAGGGGTACCACAGATACGCAGTATTTT,CASSDRGTTDTQYF
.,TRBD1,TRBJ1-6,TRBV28,TGTGCCAGCAGCCCCACTGACAGGGATTGGTCACCCCTCCACTTT,CASSPTDRDWSPLHF
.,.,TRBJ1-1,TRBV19,TGTGCCAGTAGTATAGGTAGCTGGACTGAAGCTTTCTTT,CASSIGSWTEAFF
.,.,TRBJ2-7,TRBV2,TGTGCCAGCAGCCCACAGGCATCCGAGCAGTACTTC,CASSPQASEQYF
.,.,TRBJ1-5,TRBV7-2,TGTGCCAGCAGCTTAGAAGGCAGCAGGGTGGGTCAGCCCCAGCATTTT,CASSLEGSRVGQPQHF
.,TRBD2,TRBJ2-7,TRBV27,TGTGCCAGCAGTCCCGGACTAGCGGGTGGATTCCCTCCGCGCTACGAGCAGTACTTC,CASSPGLAGGFPPRYEQYF
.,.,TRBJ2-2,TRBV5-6,TGTGCCAGCAGCTTGCCCCAGAACACCGGGGAGCTGTTTTTT,CASSLPQNTGELFF
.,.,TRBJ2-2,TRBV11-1,TGTGCCAGCAGGGGGCTTAACAGGGCCTCCGGGGAGCTGTTTTTT,CASRGLNRASGELFF
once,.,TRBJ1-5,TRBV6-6,TGTGCCAGCAGCCCACGGGGATATAGCAATCAGCCCCAGCATTTT,CASSPRGYSNQPQHF
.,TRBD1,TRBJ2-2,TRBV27,TGTGCCAGCCGCCGACAGGGAAAGACCGGGGAGCTGTTTTTT,CASRRQGKTGELFF
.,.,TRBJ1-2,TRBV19,TGTGCCAGTAGTATCAGGGACTATGGCTACACCTTC,CASSIRDYGYTF
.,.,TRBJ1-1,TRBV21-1,TGTGCCAGCAGCAAAGCGCTTTCATGGTCAGGGCACCCCCCGACGAACACTGAAGCTTTCTTT,CASSKALSWSGHPPTNTEAFF
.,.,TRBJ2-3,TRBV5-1,TGCGCCTCAAGGGAGGGACACAGCACAGATACGCAGTATTTT,CASREGHSTDTQYF
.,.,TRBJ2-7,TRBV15,TGTGCCACCAGCAGAGTGGGGGGCTACGAGCAGTACTTC,CATSRVGGYEQYF
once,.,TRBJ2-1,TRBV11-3,TGTGCCAGCAGTCCAACCCCCAGGCGGGGCAGTGAGCAGTTCTTC,CASSPTPRRGSEQFF
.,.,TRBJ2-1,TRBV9,TGTGCCAGCAGCGAGGCTTGGGGTAAGGATGAGCAGTTCTTC,CASSEAWGKDEQFF
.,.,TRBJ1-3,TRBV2,TGTGCCAGCAGTGAAGGCAGGGGCTCTGGAAACACCATATATTTT,CASSEGRGSGNTIYF
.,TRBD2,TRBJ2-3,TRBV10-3,TGTGCCATCAGTGAGTCCCCTGCTAGGACTAGCGGGGGGTCCACAGATACGCAGTATTTT,CAISESPARTSGGSTDTQYF
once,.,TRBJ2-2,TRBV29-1,TGCAGCGGCAGGCAGCTTTTCACCGGGGAGCTGTTTTTT,CSGRQLFTGELFF
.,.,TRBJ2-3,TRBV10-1,TGCGCCAGCAGTGAGGGACTGGCGGGGCAGTATTTT,CASSEGLAGQYF
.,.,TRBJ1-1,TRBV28,TGTGCCAGCGGGGGGGGGTACACTGAAGCTTTCTTT,CASGGGYTEAFF
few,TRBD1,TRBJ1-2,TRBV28,TGTGCCAGCAGTTTAGACAGGGGCTATGGCTACACCTTC,CASSLDRGYGYTF
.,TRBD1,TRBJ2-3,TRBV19,TGTGCCAGTGGCTCACAGGGGGCAGGGGATACGCAGTATTTT,CASGSQGAGDTQYF
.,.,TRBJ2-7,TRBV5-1,TGCGCCAGCAGCTTGAGGGCGGGGAACTCCTACGAGCAGTACTTC,CASSLRAGNSYEQYF
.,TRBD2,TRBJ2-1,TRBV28,TGTGCCAGCAGTTATAGCGGGGGGGGCAATGAGCAGTTCTTC,CASSYSGGGNEQFF
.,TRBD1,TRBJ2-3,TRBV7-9,TGTGCCAGCAGCTTAAGGGACAGGAGCACAGATACGCAGTATTTT,CASSLRDRSTDTQYF
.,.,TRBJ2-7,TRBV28,TGTGCCACCCGGCGGATAGGGGCCTACGAGCAGTACTTC,CATRRIGAYEQYF